This T cell receptor beta chain was captured in a study of CD4+ T cells in melanoma (dated by TCRdb to between 2020 and 2023). About the study as a whole: The study investigated neoantigen-specific CD4+ T cells in human melanoma. The investigation overall reported the following: Diverse differentiation states were reported to be shown by neoantigen-specific CD4+ T cells in melanoma. Neoantigen-specific CD4+ T cells were reported to be correlated with the function of CD8+ T cells, macrophages and B cells.

The donors were people with melanoma. The receptor library was made with the immunoSEQ multiplex PCR assay. In TCRdb, the immuneACCESS table is reduced to in-frame sequences with V and J assigned. These tables do not hold every clone; where another copy was compared, an unresolved V gene accounts for under half, and the others remain unexplained. This sample is represented by about 50,000 clones; 80% to 90% of them were singletons. Clones ranked in the top ten supply 10% to 15% of the sample. The germline V gene supplies CDR1 SNHLY and CDR2 FYNNEI. The CDR3 starts with the cysteine, ends with the phenylalanine, and has 15 residues. Only the CDR3 DNA stays, 45 bases, in frame from base 1. About this clone: Which antigen it targets is not known. Sequence at one end of the junction differs from germline and may be a read error.

Sequenced sample: peripheral blood. The clonotype originates from a human donor with melanoma. The rearrangement combines TRBV2 with TRBJ2-7; 8 middle bases align to TRBD1. The DNA reads TGTGCCAGCAGGGAAGAGGGACAGGCCTCCTACGAGCAGTACTTC. Its protein reads: CASREEGQASYEQYF. Where the CDR3 stops, the reference TRBV2 and TRBJ2-7 genes take over; the full variable domain is EPEVTQTPSHQVTQMGQEVILRCVPISNHLYFYWYRQILGQKVEFLVSFYNNEISEKSEIFDDQFSVERPDGSNFTLKIRSTKLEDSAMYFCASREEGQASYEQYFGPGTRLTVT.